Reported below is one T cell receptor beta chain. Its antigen is unidentified. One junction end disagrees with the germline gene, perhaps due to a read error. This specimen comes from a study of cytomegalovirus exposure and HLA in healthy donors. Findings of the study overall: A few CMV-associated chains were confirmed in vitro to be specific for CMV antigens. Information on immune exposure was restricted to one variable (CMV serostatus). The investigators catalogued 150 or so TCR beta chains as cytomegalovirus-associated. A later analysis appeared to link common viral pathogens to several of the most significant clusters.

This CDR3 is 16 amino acids long. Germline V CDR1 and CDR2: LNHDA, SQIVND (reference sequence). Primers: 60 Vbeta forward and 13 Jbeta reverse. Clones were sequenced by immunoSEQ multiplex PCR, and TCRdb holds only the in-frame ones, with some missing. Among approximately 160,000 clones listed, 70% to 90% were seen once. The chain recombines TRBV19 with TRBJ2-1, with a tentative D call TRBD1 (5 bases). Input material: PBMCs. The TCR originated in a girl under 18 in good health and CMV-seropositive. CDR3 DNA: TGTGCCAGTAGTATTGACGTACTTAGGTGGGGCCCGGGTCGGGTCTTC. Residues: CASSIDVLRWGPGRVF.